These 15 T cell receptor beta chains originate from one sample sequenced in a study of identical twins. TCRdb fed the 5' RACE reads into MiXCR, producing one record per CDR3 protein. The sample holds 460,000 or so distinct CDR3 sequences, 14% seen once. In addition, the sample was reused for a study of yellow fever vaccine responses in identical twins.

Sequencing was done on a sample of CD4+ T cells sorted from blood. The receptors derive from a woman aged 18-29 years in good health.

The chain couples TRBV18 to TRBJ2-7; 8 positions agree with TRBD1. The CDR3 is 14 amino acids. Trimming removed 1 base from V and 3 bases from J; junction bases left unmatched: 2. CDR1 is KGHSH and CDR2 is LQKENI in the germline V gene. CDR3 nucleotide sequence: TGTGCCAGCTCACCACAAGGGACAGGCTACGAGCAGTACTTC. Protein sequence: CASSPQGTGYEQYF.

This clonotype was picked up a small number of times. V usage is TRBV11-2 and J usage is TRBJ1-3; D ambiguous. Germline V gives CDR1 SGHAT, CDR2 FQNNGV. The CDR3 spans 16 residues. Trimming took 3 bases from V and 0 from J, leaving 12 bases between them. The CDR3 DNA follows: TGTGCCAGCAGCTTCGCAACGGCCTCCTCTGGAAACACCATATATTTT. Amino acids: CASSFATASSGNTIYF. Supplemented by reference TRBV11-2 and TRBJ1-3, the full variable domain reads EAGVAQSPRYKIIEKRQSVAFWCNPISGHATLYWYQQILGQGPKLLIQFQNNGVVDDSQLPKDRFSAERLKGVDSTLKIQPAKLEDSAVYLCASSFATASSGNTIYFGEGSWLTVV.

CDR3: CASSQGRDRSYEQYF. CDR3 sequence (DNA): TGTGCCAGCAGCCAGGGGCGGGACAGGTCCTACGAGCAGTACTTC. The V gene is TRBV3-1, the J gene TRBJ2-7; the match to TRBD1 covers 8 bases. CDR1 is LGHDT, CDR2 YNNKEL, per germline (reference sequence). The CDR3 runs 15 residues. Trimming cost V 3 bases and J 1 base; bases outside gene matches: 5.

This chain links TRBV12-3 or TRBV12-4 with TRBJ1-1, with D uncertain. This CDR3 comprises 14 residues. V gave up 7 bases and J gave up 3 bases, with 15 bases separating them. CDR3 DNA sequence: TGTGCCAGCAATCTGGCAGGAAAGGACACTGAAGCTTTCTTT. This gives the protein CASNLAGKDTEAFF.

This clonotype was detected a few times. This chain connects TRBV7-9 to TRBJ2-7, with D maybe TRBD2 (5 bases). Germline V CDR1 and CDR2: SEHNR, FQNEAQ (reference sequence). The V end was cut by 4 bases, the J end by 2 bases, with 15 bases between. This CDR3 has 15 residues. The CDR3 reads CASSSPEDSTYEQYF. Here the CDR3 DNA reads TGTGCCAGCAGCTCCCCCGAGGACTCCACCTACGAGCAGTACTTC.

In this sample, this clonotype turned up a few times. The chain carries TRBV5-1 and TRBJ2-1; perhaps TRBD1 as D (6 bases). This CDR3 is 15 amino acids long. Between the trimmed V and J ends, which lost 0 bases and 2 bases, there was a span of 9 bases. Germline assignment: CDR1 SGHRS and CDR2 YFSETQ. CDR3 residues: CASSLEQGPYNEQFF. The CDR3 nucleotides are TGCGCCAGCAGCTTGGAGCAGGGGCCCTACAATGAGCAGTTCTTC.

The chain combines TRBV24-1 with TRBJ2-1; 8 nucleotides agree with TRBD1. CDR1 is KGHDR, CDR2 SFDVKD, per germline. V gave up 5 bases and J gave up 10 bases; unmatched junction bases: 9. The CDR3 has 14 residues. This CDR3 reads CATSGGQGAQEQFF. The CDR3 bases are TGTGCCACCAGTGGGGGGCAGGGGGCTCAGGAGCAGTTCTTC.

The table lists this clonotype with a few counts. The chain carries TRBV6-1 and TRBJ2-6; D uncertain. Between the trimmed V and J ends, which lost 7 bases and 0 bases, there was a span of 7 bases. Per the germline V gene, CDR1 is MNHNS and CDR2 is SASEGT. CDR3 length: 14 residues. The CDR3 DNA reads TGTGCCAGCAAGGTAGTCTCTGGGGCCAACGTCCTGACTTTC. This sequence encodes CASKVVSGANVLTF.

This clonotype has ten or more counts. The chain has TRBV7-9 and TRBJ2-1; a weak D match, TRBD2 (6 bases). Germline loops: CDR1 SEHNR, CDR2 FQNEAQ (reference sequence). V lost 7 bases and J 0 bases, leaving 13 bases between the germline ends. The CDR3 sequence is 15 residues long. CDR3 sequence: CASIIPGASYNEQFF. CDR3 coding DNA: TGTGCCAGCATCATTCCGGGAGCCTCCTACAATGAGCAGTTCTTC.

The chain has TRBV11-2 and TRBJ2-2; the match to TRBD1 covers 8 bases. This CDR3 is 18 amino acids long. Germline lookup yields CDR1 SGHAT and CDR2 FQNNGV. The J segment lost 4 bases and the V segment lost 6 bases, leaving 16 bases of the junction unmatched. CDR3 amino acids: CASRHLIQGEWGTGELFF. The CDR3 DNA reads TGTGCCAGCAGACACCTTATACAGGGGGAATGGGGCACCGGGGAGCTGTTTTTT.

CDR3 loop: CATSRIPVSGEDTDTQYF. CDR3 in DNA: TGTGCCACCAGCAGAATACCCGTGAGCGGGGAGGACACAGATACGCAGTATTTT. The J gene is TRBJ2-3, the V gene TRBV15, with 7 bases fitting TRBD2. Germline CDR1 reads LNHNV; CDR2 reads YYDKDF (reference sequence). V shed 2 bases and J 2 bases; nucleotides not matched to a gene: 13. The CDR3 covers 18 residues. Drawing the rest from reference TRBV15 and TRBJ2-3, the complete variable domain is DAMVIQNPRYQVTQFGKPVTLSCSQTLNHNVMYWYQQKSSQAPKLLFHYYDKDFNNEADTPDNFQSRRPNTSFCFLDIRSPGLGDTAMYLCATSRIPVSGEDTDTQYFGPGTRLTVL.

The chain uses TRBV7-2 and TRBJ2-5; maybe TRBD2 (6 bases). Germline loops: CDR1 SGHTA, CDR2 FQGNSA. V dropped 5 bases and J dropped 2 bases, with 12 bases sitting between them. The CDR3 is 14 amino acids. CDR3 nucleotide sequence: TGTGCCAGCAGCGCTGGGGGGACTCAAGAGACCCAGTACTTC. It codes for CASSAGGTQETQYF.

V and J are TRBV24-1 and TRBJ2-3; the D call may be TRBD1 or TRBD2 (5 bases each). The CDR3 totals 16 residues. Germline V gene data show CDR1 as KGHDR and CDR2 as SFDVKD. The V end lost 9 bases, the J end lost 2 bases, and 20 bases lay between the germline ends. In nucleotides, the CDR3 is TGTGCCACCGCGTCAGGTAGGGGAGTCCCCACAGATACGCAGTATTTT. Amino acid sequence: CATASGRGVPTDTQYF.

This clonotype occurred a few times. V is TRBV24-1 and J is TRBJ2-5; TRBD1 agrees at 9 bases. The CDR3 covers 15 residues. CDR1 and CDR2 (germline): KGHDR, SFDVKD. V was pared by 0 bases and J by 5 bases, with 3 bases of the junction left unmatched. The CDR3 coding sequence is TGTGCCACCAGTGATTTGGGGACAGGGACGGAGACCCAGTACTTC. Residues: CATSDLGTGTETQYF.

CDR3 DNA: TGTGCCAGCAGCCCGCCAACCATTAGCGGGAGAGGGATAACCAAAAACATTCAGTACTTC. It encodes CASSPPTISGRGITKNIQYF. V gene TRBV28 combines with J gene TRBJ2-4, with 9 bases aligning to TRBD2. Germline CDR1 reads MDHEN; CDR2 reads SYDVKM. The CDR3 covers 20 residues. V lost 6 bases to trimming and J lost 2 bases; unmatched junction nucleotides: 20.